The T cell receptor (beta chain) described here comes from a study of cytomegalovirus exposure and HLA in healthy donors. General study results and limits: Investigators reported 150 to 200 TCR beta chains as tied to cytomegalovirus.

Looked up from germline, CDR1 is SGHVS and CDR2 is FQNEAQ. The ends were cut back, 5 bases at V and 3 bases at J, with 14 bases in the middle. The CDR3 spans 14 residues. On this clone: Its antigen is unknown.

The table came from immunoSEQ multiplex PCR; TCRdb's copy has only in-frame clones and leaves some out. The data show 200,000 to 250,000 clones, roughly 80% seen once. The V gene is TRBV7-8, the J gene TRBJ2-7, with D perhaps given as TRBD1 or TRBD2 (5 bases each). Sequencing used PBMCs. This sequence was found in a woman under 30 in good health and CMV-seronegative. For the CDR3, the DNA is TGTGCCAGCAGCCCGGGACGACCGATCTACGAGCAGTACTTC. It is translated as CASSPGRPIYEQYF.